The source of this TCR beta chain is a study of cytomegalovirus exposure and HLA in healthy donors. General study points: Presence/absence analyses treated sequencing depth as roughly uniform across donors.

The study ran its PCR with 60 Vbeta and 13 Jbeta primers. Sequencing used immunoSEQ multiplex PCR; TCRdb keeps in-frame clones, though not all of them. This sample has some 110,000 clones, with 80% to 85% found just once. CDR1 is MRHNA, CDR2 SNTAGT, per germline. CDR3 length equals 17 residues. This clone occurred once. What it recognizes is unknown. The junction departs from germline at one end; a sequencing error may be responsible. Other DNA sequences in this sample translate to the same CDR3. The chain uses TRBV6-4 and TRBJ2-6; TRBD1 is a possible D gene (5 bases). The specimen was PBMCs. This clonotype originated in a young man in good health and CMV-seropositive. The CDR3 protein is CASSDLPGNSGANVLTF. CDR3 coding DNA: TGTGCCAGCAGCGACTTACCAGGGAACTCTGGGGCCAACGTCCTGACTTTC.